The source of this T cell receptor (beta chain) is a study of cytomegalovirus exposure and HLA in healthy donors. A multiplex PCR was run with 60 Vbeta primers and 13 Jbeta primers. The protocol was immunoSEQ multiplex PCR, while the TCRdb copy is restricted to in-frame clones and leaves out a portion. Counted here are about 200,000 clones, roughly 80% occurring once; the ten biggest clones make up roughly 15%. The source is a man in his forties in good health and CMV-seronegative. The sample was PBMCs.

The CDR3 coding sequence is TGTGCCAGCAGCAGCCACGGGACAGGGGGCGGTCAGCCCCAGCATTTT. It yields the protein CASSSHGTGGGQPQHF. The chain couples TRBV28 to TRBJ1-5; 12 bases line up with TRBD1. V was pared by 6 bases and J by 6 bases, with 9 bases of the junction left unmatched. Germline assignment: CDR1 MDHEN and CDR2 SYDVKM. The CDR3 length is 16 residues.